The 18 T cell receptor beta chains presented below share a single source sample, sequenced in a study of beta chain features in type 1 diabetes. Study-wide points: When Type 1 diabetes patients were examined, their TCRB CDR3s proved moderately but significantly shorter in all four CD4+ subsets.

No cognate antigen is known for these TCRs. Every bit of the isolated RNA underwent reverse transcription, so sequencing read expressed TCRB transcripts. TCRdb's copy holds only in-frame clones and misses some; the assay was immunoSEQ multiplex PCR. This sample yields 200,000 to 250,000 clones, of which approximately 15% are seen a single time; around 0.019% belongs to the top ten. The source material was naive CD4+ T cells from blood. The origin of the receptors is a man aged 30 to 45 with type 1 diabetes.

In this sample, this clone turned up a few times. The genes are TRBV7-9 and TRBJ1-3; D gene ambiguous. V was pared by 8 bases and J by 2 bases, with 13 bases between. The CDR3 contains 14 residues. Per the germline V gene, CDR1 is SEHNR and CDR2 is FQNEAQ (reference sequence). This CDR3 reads CASFHVSAGNTIYF. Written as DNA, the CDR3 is TGTGCCAGCTTCCATGTATCGGCTGGAAACACCATATATTTT.

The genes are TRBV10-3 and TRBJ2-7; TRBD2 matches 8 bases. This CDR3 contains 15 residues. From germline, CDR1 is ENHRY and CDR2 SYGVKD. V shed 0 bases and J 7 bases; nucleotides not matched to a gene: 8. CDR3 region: CAISESIAGKGEQYF. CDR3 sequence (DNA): TGTGCCATCAGTGAGTCGATAGCGGGGAAAGGGGAGCAGTACTTC.

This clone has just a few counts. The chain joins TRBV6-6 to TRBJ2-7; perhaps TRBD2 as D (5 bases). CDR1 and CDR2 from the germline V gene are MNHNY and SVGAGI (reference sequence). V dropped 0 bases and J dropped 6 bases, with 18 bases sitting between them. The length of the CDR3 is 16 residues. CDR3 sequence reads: CASSYSYKKTSGEQYF. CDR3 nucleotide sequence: TGTGCCAGCAGTTACTCGTACAAAAAGACGAGCGGCGAGCAGTACTTC.

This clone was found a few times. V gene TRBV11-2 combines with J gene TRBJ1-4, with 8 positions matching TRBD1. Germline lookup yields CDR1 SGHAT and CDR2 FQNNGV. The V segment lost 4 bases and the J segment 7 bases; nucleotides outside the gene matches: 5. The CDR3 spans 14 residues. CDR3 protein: CASSWWTGSEKLFF. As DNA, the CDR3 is TGTGCCAGCAGCTGGTGGACAGGGAGTGAAAAACTGTTTTTT.

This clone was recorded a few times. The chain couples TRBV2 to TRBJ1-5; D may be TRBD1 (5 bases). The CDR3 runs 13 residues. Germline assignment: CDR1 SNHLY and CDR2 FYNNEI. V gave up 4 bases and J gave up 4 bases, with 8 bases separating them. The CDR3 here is CASSAGENQPQHF. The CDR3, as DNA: TGTGCCAGCAGTGCGGGGGAGAATCAGCCCCAGCATTTT.

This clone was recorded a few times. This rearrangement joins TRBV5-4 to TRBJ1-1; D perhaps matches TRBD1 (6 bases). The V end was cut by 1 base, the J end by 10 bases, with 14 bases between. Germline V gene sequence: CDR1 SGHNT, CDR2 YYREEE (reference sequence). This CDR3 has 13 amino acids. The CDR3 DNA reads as TGTGCCAGCAGCTTGTGGACAGCTTCGGGAGCTTTCTTT. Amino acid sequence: CASSLWTASGAFF. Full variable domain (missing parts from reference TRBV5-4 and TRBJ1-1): ETGVTQSPTHLIKTRGQQVTLRCSSQSGHNTVSWYQQALGQGPQFIFQYYREEENGRGNFPPRFSGLQFPNYSSELNVNALELDDSALYLCASSLWTASGAFFGQGTRLTVV.

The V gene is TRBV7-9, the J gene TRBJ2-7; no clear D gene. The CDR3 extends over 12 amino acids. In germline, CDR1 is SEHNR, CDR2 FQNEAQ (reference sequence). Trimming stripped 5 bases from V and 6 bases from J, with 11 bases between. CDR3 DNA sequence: TGTGCCAGCAGCACGCAGGAAGGCGAGCAGTACTTC. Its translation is CASSTQEGEQYF.

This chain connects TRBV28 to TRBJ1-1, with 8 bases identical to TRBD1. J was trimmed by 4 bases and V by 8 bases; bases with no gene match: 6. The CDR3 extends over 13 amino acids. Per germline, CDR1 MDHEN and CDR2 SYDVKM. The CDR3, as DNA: TGTGCCAGCTGGCAGGGGGCAAGCACTGAAGCTTTCTTT. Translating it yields CASWQGASTEAFF.

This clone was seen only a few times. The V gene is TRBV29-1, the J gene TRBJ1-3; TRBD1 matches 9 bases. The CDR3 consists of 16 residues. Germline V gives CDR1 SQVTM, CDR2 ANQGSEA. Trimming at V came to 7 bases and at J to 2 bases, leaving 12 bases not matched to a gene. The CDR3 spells CSAKDRGPDTGNTIYF. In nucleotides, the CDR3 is TGCAGCGCTAAGGACAGGGGACCCGACACTGGAAACACCATATATTTT.

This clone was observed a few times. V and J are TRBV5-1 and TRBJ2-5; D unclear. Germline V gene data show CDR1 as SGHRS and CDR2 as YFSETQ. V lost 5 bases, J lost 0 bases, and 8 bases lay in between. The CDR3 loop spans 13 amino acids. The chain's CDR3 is CASRVTDQETQYF. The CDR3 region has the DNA TGCGCCAGCAGGGTAACGGACCAAGAGACCCAGTACTTC.

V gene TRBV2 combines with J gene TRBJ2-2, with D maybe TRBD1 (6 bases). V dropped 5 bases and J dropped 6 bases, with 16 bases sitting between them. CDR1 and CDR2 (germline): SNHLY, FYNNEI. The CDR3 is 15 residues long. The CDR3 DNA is TGTGCCAGCAGTAGATTCTACAGGGTTTCCGGGGAGCTGTTTTTT. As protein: CASSRFYRVSGELFF.

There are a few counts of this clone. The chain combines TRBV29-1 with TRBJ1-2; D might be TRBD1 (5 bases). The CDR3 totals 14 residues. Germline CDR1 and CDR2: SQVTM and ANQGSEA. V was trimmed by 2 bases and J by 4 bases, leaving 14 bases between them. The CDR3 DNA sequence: TGCAGCGTTGAAAAGGTGGAGGGGAGCTATGGCTACACCTTC. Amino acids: CSVEKVEGSYGYTF.

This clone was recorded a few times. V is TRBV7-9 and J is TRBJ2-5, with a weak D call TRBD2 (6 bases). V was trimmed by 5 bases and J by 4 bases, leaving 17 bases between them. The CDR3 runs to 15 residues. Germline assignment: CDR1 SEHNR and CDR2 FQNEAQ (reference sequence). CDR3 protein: CASSTFRGRGETQYF. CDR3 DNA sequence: TGTGCCAGCAGCACTTTTCGGGGGAGAGGAGAGACCCAGTACTTC.

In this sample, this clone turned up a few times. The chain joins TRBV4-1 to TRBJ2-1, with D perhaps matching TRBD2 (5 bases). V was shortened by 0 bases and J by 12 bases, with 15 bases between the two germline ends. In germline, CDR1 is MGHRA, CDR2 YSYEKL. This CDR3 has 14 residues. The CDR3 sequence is CASSQERARKRQFF. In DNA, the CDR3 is TGCGCCAGCAGCCAAGAGAGGGCCAGAAAGAGGCAGTTCTTC.

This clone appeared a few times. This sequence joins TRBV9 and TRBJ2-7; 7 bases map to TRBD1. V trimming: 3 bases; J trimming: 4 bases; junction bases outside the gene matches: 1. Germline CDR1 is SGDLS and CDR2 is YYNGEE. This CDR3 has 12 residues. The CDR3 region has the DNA TGTGCCAGCAGCGGGGGACAGTACGAGCAGTACTTC. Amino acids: CASSGGQYEQYF.

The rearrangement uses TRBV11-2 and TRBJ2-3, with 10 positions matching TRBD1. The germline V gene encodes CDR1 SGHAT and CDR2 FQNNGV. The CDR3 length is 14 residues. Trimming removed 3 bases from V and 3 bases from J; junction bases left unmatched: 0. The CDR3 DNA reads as TGTGCCAGCAGCTTGGACAGGGGGACAGATACGCAGTATTTT. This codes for CASSLDRGTDTQYF.

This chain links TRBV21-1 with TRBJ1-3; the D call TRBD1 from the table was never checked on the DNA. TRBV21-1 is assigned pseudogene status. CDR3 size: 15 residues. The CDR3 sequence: CASRRTVRDGNTIYF. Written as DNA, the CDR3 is TGTGCCAGCCGCCGGACAGTTCGTGATGGAAACACCATATATTTT.

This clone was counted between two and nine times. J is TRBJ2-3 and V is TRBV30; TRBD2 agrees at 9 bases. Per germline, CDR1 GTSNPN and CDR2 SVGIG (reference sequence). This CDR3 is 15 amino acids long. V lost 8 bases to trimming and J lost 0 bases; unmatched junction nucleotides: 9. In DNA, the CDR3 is TGTGCCACCTCAAGTACTAGCGGGAGCACAGATACGCAGTATTTT. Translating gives CATSSTSGSTDTQYF.